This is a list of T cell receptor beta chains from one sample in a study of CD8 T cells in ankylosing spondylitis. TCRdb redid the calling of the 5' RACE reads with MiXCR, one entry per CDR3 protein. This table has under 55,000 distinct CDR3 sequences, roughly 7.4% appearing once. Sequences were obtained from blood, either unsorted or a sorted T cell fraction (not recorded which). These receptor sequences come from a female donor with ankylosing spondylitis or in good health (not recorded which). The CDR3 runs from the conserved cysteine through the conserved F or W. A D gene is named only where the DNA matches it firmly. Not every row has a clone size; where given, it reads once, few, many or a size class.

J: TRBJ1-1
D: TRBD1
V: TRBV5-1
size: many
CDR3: CASRPTGLDTEAFF
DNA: TGCGCCAGCAGACCGACAGGGCTTGACACTGAAGCTTTCTTT

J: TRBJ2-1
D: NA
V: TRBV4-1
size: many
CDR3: CASSLGSSYNEQFF
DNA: TGCGCCAGCAGCCTCGGGTCCTCCTACAATGAGCAGTTCTTC

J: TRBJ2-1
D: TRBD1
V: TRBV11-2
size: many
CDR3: CASSNFGTGAYNEQFF
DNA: TGTGCCAGCAGCAACTTCGGGACAGGCGCCTACAATGAGCAGTTCTTC

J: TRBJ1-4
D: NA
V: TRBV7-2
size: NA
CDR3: CASSLGLGGEKLFF
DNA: TGTGCCAGCAGCCTGGGTCTCGGGGGGGAAAAACTGTTTTTT

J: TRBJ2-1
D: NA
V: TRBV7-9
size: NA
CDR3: CASSLSTVYNEQFF
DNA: TGTGCCAGCAGCTTATCGACAGTTTACAATGAGCAGTTCTTC

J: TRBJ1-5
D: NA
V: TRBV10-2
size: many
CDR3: CASSVGKSSNQPQHF
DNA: TGCGCCAGCAGTGTGGGCAAGTCTAGCAATCAGCCCCAGCATTTT

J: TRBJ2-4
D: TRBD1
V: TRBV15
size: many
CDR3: CATSSTGTGNIQYF
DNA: TGTGCCACCAGCAGTACCGGGACAGGGAACATTCAGTACTTC

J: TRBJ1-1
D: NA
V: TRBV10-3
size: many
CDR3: CANSGAPNTEAFF
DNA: TGTGCCAACTCGGGGGCCCCGAACACTGAAGCTTTCTTT

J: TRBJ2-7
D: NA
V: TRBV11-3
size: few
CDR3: CASSLVKGGEQYF
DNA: TGTGCCAGCAGCTTAGTCAAGGGTGGCGAGCAGTACTTC

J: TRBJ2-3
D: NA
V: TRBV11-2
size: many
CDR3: CASSLVLATDTQYF
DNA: TGTGCCAGCAGCTTAGTACTAGCAACAGATACGCAGTATTTT